This T cell receptor beta chain was sequenced during a study of cytomegalovirus exposure and HLA in healthy donors. Findings and caveats of the study: Later on, an analysis showed TCR association rates differing by HLA locus, with DRB1 the most and HLA-C the fewest. An analysis done earlier found most TCR beta V segments productive about 90% or about 30% of the time.

Primers included in the PCR were 60 Vbeta and 13 Jbeta primers. Profiling relied on immunoSEQ multiplex PCR, and the TCRdb table lists in-frame clones only, not all of them. Of roughly 190,000 clones in the sample, around four fifths were seen once. The CDR3 consists of 17 residues. Germline CDR1 SGHVS, CDR2 FNYEAQ. V was clipped by 1 base and J by 3 bases; unmatched bases: 12. As regards this clone: Its antigen is unknown.

This clonotype originated in a woman aged 18 to 35 in good health and CMV-seronegative. Sequences were obtained from PBMCs. The rearrangement links TRBV7-6 to TRBJ2-7; 7 bases align to TRBD1. CDR3 sequence (DNA): TGTGCCAGCAGCTTAGTAGGGGTGGGGACAGAAAGCTACGAGCAGTACTTC. Its protein is CASSLVGVGTESYEQYF.